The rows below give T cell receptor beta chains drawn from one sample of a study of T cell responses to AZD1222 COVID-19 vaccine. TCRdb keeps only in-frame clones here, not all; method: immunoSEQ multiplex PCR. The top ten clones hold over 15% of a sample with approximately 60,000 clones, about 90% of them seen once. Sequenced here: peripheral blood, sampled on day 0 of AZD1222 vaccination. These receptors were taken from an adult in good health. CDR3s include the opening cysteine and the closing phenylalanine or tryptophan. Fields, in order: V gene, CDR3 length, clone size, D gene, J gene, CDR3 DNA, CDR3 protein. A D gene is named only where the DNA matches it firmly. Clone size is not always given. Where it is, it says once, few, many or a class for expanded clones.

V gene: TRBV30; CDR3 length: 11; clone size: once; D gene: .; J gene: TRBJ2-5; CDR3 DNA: TGTGCCTGGAGTGCCCAAGAGACCCAGTACTTC; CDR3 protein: CAWSAQETQYF
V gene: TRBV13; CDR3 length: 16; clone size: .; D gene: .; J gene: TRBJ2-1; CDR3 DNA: TGTGCCAGCGGGAAAGGAGGGTCCATTACCTACAATGAGCAGTTCTTC; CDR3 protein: CASGKGGSITYNEQFF
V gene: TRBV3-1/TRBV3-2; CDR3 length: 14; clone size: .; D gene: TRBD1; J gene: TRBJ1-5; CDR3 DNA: TGTGCCAGCAGCCAAGGGACAGGGATCCAGCCCCAGCATTTT; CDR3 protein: CASSQGTGIQPQHF
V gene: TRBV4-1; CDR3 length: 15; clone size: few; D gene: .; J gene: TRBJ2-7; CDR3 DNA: TGCGCCAGCAGCCAAGATGCTTCGTACTCCTACGAGCAGTACTTC; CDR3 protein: CASSQDASYSYEQYF
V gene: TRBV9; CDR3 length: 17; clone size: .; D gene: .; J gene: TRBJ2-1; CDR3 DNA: TGTGCCAGCAGCGTAGCTCCCCGGGCAGGGGATTACAATGAGCAGTTCTTC; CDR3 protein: CASSVAPRAGDYNEQFF
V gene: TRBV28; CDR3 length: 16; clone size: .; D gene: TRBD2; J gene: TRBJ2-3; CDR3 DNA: TGTGCCAGCAGTTTGGTCAGCGGGAGGGTTGGAGATACGCAGTATTTT; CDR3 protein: CASSLVSGRVGDTQYF
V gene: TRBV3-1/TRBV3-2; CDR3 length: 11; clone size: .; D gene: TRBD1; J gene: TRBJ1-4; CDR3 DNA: TGTGCCAGCGGACAGGGTGAAAAACTGTTTTTT; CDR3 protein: CASGQGEKLFF
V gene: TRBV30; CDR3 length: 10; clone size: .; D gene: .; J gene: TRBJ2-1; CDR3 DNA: TGTGCCTGGAGGGGGAATGAGCAGTTCTTC; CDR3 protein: CAWRGNEQFF
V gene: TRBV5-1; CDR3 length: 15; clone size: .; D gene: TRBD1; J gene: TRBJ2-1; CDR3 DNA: TGCGCCAGCAGCTTGGTTCGGGACAGGGGGGTTGAGCAGTTCTTC; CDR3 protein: CASSLVRDRGVEQFF
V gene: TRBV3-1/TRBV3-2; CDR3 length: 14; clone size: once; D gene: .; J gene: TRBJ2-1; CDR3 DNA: TGTGCCAGCAGCCCCGAGGCCTACTACAATGAGCAGTTCTTC; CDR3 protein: CASSPEAYYNEQFF
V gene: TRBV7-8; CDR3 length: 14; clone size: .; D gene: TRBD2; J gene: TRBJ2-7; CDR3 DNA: TGTGCCAGCAGCCCGAGCGGGGGTCCCTACGAGCAGTACTTC; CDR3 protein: CASSPSGGPYEQYF
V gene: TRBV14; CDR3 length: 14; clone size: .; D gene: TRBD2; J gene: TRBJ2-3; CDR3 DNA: TGTGCCAGCGGGACTAGCCGAGCCACAGATACGCAGTATTTT; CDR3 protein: CASGTSRATDTQYF
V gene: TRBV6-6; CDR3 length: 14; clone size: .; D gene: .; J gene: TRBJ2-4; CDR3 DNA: TGTGCCAGCGGGCAGAAGAAAGACAAAAACATTCAGTACTTC; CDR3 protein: CASGQKKDKNIQYF
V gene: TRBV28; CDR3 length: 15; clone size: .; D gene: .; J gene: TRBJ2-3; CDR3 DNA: TGTGCCAGCAGTTCGACAGGGGCGGGGGCAGATACGCAGTATTTT; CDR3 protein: CASSSTGAGADTQYF
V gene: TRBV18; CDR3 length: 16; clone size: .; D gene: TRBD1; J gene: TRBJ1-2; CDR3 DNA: TGTGCCAGCTCACCAAGCGCTGCAGGGGGCAGCTATGGCTACACCTTC; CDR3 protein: CASSPSAAGGSYGYTF
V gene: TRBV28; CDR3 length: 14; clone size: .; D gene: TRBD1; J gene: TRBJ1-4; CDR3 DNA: TGTGCCAGCAGCCGACAGGGCTGGGGTGAAAAACTGTTTTTT; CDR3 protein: CASSRQGWGEKLFF
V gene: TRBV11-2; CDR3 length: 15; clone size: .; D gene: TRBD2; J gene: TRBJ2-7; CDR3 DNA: TGTGCCAGCAGCTTAGATCTTAGCGGGACCTACGAGCAGTACTTC; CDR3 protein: CASSLDLSGTYEQYF
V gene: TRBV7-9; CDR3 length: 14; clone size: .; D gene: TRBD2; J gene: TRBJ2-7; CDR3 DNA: TGTGCCAGCAGCTTCTCACTAGCGGGAGGCGAGCAGTACTTC; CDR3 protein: CASSFSLAGGEQYF
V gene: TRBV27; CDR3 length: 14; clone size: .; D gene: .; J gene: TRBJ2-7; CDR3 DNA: TGTGCCAGCAGTCGCTCTAGCATCGGCTACGAGCAGTACTTC; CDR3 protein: CASSRSSIGYEQYF
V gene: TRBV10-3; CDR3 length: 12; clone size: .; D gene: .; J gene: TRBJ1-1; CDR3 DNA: TGTGCCATCAGTGAGAGTTTGACTGAAGCTTTCTTT; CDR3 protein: CAISESLTEAFF
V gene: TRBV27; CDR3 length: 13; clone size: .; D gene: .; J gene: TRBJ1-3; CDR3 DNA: TGTGCCACCGGCCATAGCTCTGGAAACACCATATATTTT; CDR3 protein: CATGHSSGNTIYF
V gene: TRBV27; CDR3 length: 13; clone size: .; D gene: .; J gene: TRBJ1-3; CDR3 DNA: TGTGCCAGCAGTTTCAGCTCTGGAAACACCATATATTTT; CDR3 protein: CASSFSSGNTIYF
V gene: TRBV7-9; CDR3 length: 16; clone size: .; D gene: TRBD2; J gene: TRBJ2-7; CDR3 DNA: TGTGCCAGCAGCCCCGTAGCGGGAGGCTTTGTCCACGAGCAGTACTTC; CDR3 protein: CASSPVAGGFVHEQYF
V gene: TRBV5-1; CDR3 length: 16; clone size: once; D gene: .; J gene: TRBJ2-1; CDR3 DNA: TGCGCCAGCACCCTTTCGACCGGGACACGGTACAATGAGCAGTTCTTC; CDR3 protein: CASTLSTGTRYNEQFF
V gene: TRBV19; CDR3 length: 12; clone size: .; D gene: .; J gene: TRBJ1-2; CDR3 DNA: TGTGCCAGTATAGAGAAATACTATGGCTACACCTTC; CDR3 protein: CASIEKYYGYTF
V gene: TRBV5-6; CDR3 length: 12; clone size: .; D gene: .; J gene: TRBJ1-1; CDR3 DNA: TGTGCCAGCAGCTTGCGGTACACTGAAGCTTTCTTT; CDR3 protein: CASSLRYTEAFF
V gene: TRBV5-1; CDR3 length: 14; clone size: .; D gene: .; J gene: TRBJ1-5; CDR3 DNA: TGCGCCAGCAGCTTGTTTCCGTCTAATCAGCCCCAGCATTTT; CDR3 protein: CASSLFPSNQPQHF